Listed here are 32 T cell receptor beta chains from one sample, sequenced in a study of blood T cells in healthy people across ages (dated by TCRdb to about 2015). Preparation of the library involved 5' RACE. Sequencer: Illumina HiSeq 2500. The second PCR ran for roughly 7 to 11 cycles and used a J-beta primer mix along with a sample-barcoded 5' primer. The raw public reads went through TCRdb reprocessing: fastp at Q25, MiXCR clone calling, in-frame beta chains kept. Each entry merges the rows of one CDR3 protein and shows their most common DNA and genes. The sample records about 1.4 million distinct CDR3 sequences, roughly 60% of which are singletons. The ten top clones hold 6.7% of the sample. Sequencing input: blood. The receptors shown here come from a man aged 18 to 29 in good health.

The table lists this clonotype with a few counts. V usage is TRBV5-1 and J usage is TRBJ2-5; 7 bases fit TRBD1. The CDR3 contains 15 residues. CDR1 is SGHRS and CDR2 is YFSETQ in the germline V gene. The J segment lost 4 bases and the V segment lost 3 bases, leaving 9 bases of the junction unmatched. CDR3 region: CASSSEHYRGETQYF. In DNA form, the CDR3 reads TGCGCCAGCAGCTCAGAACATTACAGGGGAGAGACCCAGTACTTC.

In this sample, this clonotype turned up a few times. The chain employs TRBV5-1 and TRBJ1-2; 8 nucleotides line up with TRBD1. Germline CDR1 is SGHRS and CDR2 is YFSETQ. CDR3 length: 14 amino acids. The V segment lost 4 bases and the J segment 2 bases; nucleotides outside the gene matches: 4. CDR3 coding DNA: TGCGCCAGCAGCCCCCAGGGGGCCAACTATGGCTACACCTTC. Translated: CASSPQGANYGYTF.

This sequence joins TRBV7-9 and TRBJ1-5; no clear D gene. CDR1 is SEHNR and CDR2 is FQNEAQ in the germline V gene (reference sequence). This CDR3 is built from 11 residues. The V and J ends lost 8 bases and 9 bases respectively, with 11 bases between them. CDR3 coding DNA: TGTGCCAGCCCCCAGGTTCGGCCCCAGCATTTT. This codes for CASPQVRPQHF.

V and J are TRBV11-2 and TRBJ2-4; 11 positions agree with TRBD1. Gene TRBJ2-7 matches the end of the DNA better, so the J call may be wrong. The length of the CDR3 is 20 residues. The germline V gene encodes CDR1 SGHAT and CDR2 FQNNGV. The CDR3 is CASRTIRRTGGLTYDYEQYF. The CDR3 DNA is TGTGCCAGCAGGACCATTCGAAGGACAGGGGGCTTAACTTACGACTACGAGCAGTACTTC.

This chain links TRBV4-1 with TRBJ2-5, with D possibly TRBD2 on 6 matching bases. Between the trimmed V and J ends, which lost 10 bases and 4 bases, there was a span of 16 bases. The CDR3 loop spans 13 amino acids. Germline CDR1 MGHRA, CDR2 YSYEKL. In DNA form, the CDR3 reads TGCGCCACGGGACCGCGGGGCAGAGAGACCCAGTACTTC. Translated, it gives CATGPRGRETQYF.

The chain uses TRBV12-3 or TRBV12-4 and TRBJ1-5, with TRBD1 identical over 10 bases. V shed 5 bases, J shed 6 bases, and the junction held 7 bases outside the gene matches. This CDR3 region has 15 residues. The CDR3 nucleotides are TGTGCCAGCAGTAAGACAGGGGGCTTCGGTCAGCCCCAGCATTTT. It specifies CASSKTGGFGQPQHF.

The sample holds many counts of this clonotype. The chain links TRBV29-1 to TRBJ2-7; TRBD1 is a possible D gene (6 bases). CDR1 is SQVTM, CDR2 ANQGSEA, per germline. The CDR3 consists of 12 residues. V was pared by 4 bases and J by 4 bases, with 11 bases between. For the CDR3, the DNA is TGCAGCGTTGGGACAGCCAATTACGAGCAGTACTTC. It yields the protein CSVGTANYEQYF.

The V and J genes are TRBV10-2 and TRBJ2-4, with D perhaps TRBD2 (5 bases). The CDR3 is 12 residues long. V lost 6 bases, J lost 13 bases, and 16 bases lay in between. The germline gives CDR1 WSHSY, CDR2 SAAADI. The CDR3 reads CASRSQRGEQYF. The CDR3 DNA follows: TGCGCCAGCAGGTCTCAACGGGGAGAGCAGTACTTC.

For the CDR3, the DNA is TGTGCCAGCATCCCCGGGACAGGGGGCTACGAGCAGTACTTC. It is translated as CASIPGTGGYEQYF. V is TRBV28 and J is TRBJ2-7; 11 bases fit TRBD1. CDR3 length: 14 amino acids. J gave up 3 bases and V 7 bases, and 5 bases lay outside the gene matches. The germline V gene encodes CDR1 MDHEN and CDR2 SYDVKM.

This clonotype appeared once. The chain links TRBV5-1 to TRBJ2-7; TRBD2 matches 12 bases. The last part of the DNA fits TRBJ2-5 better; the J call may be wrong. This CDR3 contains 18 residues. Germline loops: CDR1 SGHRS, CDR2 YFSETQ. CDR3 loop: CASSLGLAGAPMMETQYF. Written as DNA, the CDR3 is TGCGCCAGCAGCTTGGGACTAGCGGGAGCCCCGATGATGGAGACCCAGTACTTC.

The chain joins TRBV6-1 to TRBJ2-7; a possible D gene is TRBD2 (5 bases). Germline loops: CDR1 MNHNS, CDR2 SASEGT. CDR3 size: 14 residues. Trimming removed 0 bases from V and 1 base from J, with 7 bases in between. CDR3 DNA sequence: TGTGCCAGCAGTGAAGCTGGGGAGTCCTACGAGCAGTACTTC. Encoded protein: CASSEAGESYEQYF.

The chain is built from TRBV28 and TRBJ1-1, with 8 bases identical to TRBD1. There are 15 residues in the CDR3. V shed 4 bases and J 2 bases; nucleotides not matched to a gene: 6. CDR1 MDHEN and CDR2 SYDVKM come from the germline V gene. CDR3 sequence: CASSSGTGRNTEAFF. CDR3 in DNA: TGTGCCAGCAGTTCCGGGACAGGAAGAAACACTGAAGCTTTCTTT.

The CDR3, as DNA: TGTGCCAGCACCCCCCGATTGGGCAGGGGGTTTGAAGAGACCCAGTACTTC. Amino acid sequence: CASTPRLGRGFEETQYF. This sequence joins TRBV6-6 and TRBJ2-4, with 7 bases matching TRBD1. The J call may be faulty, since TRBJ2-5 better matches the DNA end. The CDR3 totals 17 residues. Germline lookup yields CDR1 MNHNY and CDR2 SVGAGI (reference sequence).

This clonotype occurred a few times. CDR3 bases: TGTGCCAGCAGTCCACTCAGCGGAAACTACGAGCAGTACTTC. This translates into CASSPLSGNYEQYF. J is TRBJ2-7 and V is TRBV6-2 or TRBV6-3, with a possible D match to TRBD2 (5 bases). The CDR3 has 14 amino acids. Germline values: CDR1 MNHEY, CDR2 SVGEGT. The germline V and J ends were trimmed by 5 bases and 3 bases, with 14 bases remaining between them.

V gene TRBV2 combines with J gene TRBJ2-7; TRBD2 matches 8 bases. Looked up from germline, CDR1 is SNHLY and CDR2 is FYNNEI. The CDR3 runs to 13 residues. V lost 6 bases to trimming and J lost 2 bases; unmatched junction nucleotides: 3. The CDR3 DNA reads as TGTGCCAGCAGGTTGGGACTAGCCTACGAGCAGTACTTC. This translates into CASRLGLAYEQYF.

The chain is built from TRBV6-1 and TRBJ2-5; 10 bases align to TRBD2. The V and J ends lost 4 bases and 2 bases, in that order; junction bases with no gene match: 4. CDR3 length: 15 residues. Looked up from germline, CDR1 is MNHNS and CDR2 is SASEGT. The CDR3 DNA is TGTGCCAGCAGTGGCTCGACTAGCGGGCAAGAGACCCAGTACTTC. This gives the protein CASSGSTSGQETQYF.

This clonotype was counted a few times. The rearrangement joins TRBV5-5 to TRBJ2-5; the D is unclear. Trimming removed 0 bases at V and 0 bases at J, with 12 bases between. Germline assignment: CDR1 SGHKS and CDR2 YYEKEE (reference sequence). This CDR3 contains 16 residues. For the CDR3, the DNA is TGTGCCAGCAGCTTGGCCGGAAACAGATACCAAGAGACCCAGTACTTC. This sequence encodes CASSLAGNRYQETQYF.

The rearrangement links TRBV7-2 to TRBJ2-7; no definite D call. The V end was cut by 1 base, the J end by 4 bases, with 8 bases between. There are 13 residues in the CDR3. CDR1 is SGHTA, CDR2 FQGNSA, per germline. The CDR3 spells CASSLGGMYEQYF. As DNA, the CDR3 is TGTGCCAGCAGCTTAGGGGGAATGTACGAGCAGTACTTC.

V usage is TRBV20-1 and J usage is TRBJ2-1; TRBD2 aligns across 7 bases. With 3 bases clipped from V and 10 bases from J, the junction kept 12 bases outside the gene matches. Germline lookup yields CDR1 DFQATT and CDR2 SNEGSKA (reference sequence). This CDR3 region has 14 residues. CDR3 protein: CSASAGAVEREQFF. As DNA, the CDR3 is TGCAGTGCTAGCGCGGGAGCTGTTGAACGGGAGCAGTTCTTC.

The chain recombines TRBV2 with TRBJ1-2; 9 bases line up with TRBD1. The CDR3 covers 14 residues. Per germline, CDR1 SNHLY and CDR2 FYNNEI. V gave up 8 bases and J gave up 4 bases; unmatched junction bases: 8. The CDR3 DNA reads as TGTGCCAGCCAACAACCGGGACAGGGCTATGGCTACACCTTC. This translates into CASQQPGQGYGYTF.

The rearrangement uses TRBV6-6 and TRBJ1-1; 9 bases match TRBD1. V was clipped by 9 bases and J by 0 bases; unmatched bases: 5. CDR1 MNHNY and CDR2 SVGAGI come from the germline V gene (reference sequence). The CDR3 sequence is 14 residues long. CDR3 in amino acids: CASHRGRMNTEAFF. CDR3 bases: TGTGCCAGTCACAGGGGGCGAATGAACACTGAAGCTTTCTTT.

This clonotype was counted a single time. V gene TRBV7-2 combines with J gene TRBJ2-7, with no clear D. Germline lookup yields CDR1 SGHTA and CDR2 FQGNSA. The V gene lost 7 bases and the J gene lost 3 bases, with 13 bases spanning the gap. The CDR3 loop spans 13 amino acids. The CDR3 loop reads CASIYTSSYEQYF. DNA of the CDR3: TGTGCCAGCATCTACACCTCCAGCTACGAGCAGTACTTC.

The CDR3 DNA reads TGTGCCAGCAGCAGGGCCTCAGGACTAGCGGGGCACTACGAGCAGTACTTC. Translation gives CASSRASGLAGHYEQYF. The rearrangement uses TRBV11-2 and TRBJ2-4; 12 bases agree with TRBD2. TRBJ2-7 explains the end of the DNA better; the J call may be wrong. Germline CDR1 is SGHAT and CDR2 is FQNNGV. The CDR3 is 17 residues long.

The chain uses TRBV29-1 and TRBJ2-5; 9 bases align to TRBD2. The J call could be wrong; TRBJ2-7 is a better fit for the DNA end. The germline V gene encodes CDR1 SQVTM and CDR2 ANQGSEA. The CDR3 extends over 16 amino acids. CDR3 residues: CSVERRVAGEAYEQYF. In DNA, the CDR3 is TGCAGCGTTGAAAGGAGGGTAGCGGGGGAAGCGTACGAGCAGTACTTC.

The V gene is TRBV27, the J gene TRBJ2-4; 7 positions match TRBD1. V lost 5 bases, J lost 6 bases, and 7 bases stayed unmatched. The CDR3 length is 14 residues. The germline CDR1 and CDR2 sequences are MNHEY and SMNVEV (reference sequence). The CDR3 sequence is CASSPDRPANIQYF. As DNA, the CDR3 is TGTGCCAGCAGTCCGGACAGGCCGGCAAACATTCAGTACTTC.

This chain joins TRBV28 and TRBJ1-1; 8 bases are shared with TRBD1. J lost 2 bases, V lost 6 bases, and 8 bases had no gene match. Looked up from germline, CDR1 is MDHEN and CDR2 is SYDVKM. The CDR3 extends over 15 amino acids. The CDR3 DNA is TGTGCCAGCAGGGACCGGGACAGGAGAAACACTGAAGCTTTCTTT. Encoded protein: CASRDRDRRNTEAFF.

This CDR3 reads CASSPNPGGANYGYTF. The DNA of the CDR3 is TGTGCCAGCAGTCCCAACCCAGGGGGCGCAAACTATGGCTACACCTTC. The chain employs TRBV12-3 or TRBV12-4 and TRBJ1-2; 8 nucleotides align to TRBD1. V trimming: 5 bases; J trimming: 2 bases; junction bases outside the gene matches: 10. This CDR3 has 16 amino acids.

The chain is built from TRBV7-9 and TRBJ1-2; D not resolved. V gave up 5 bases and J gave up 7 bases, with 17 bases separating them. The germline V gene encodes CDR1 SEHNR and CDR2 FQNEAQ (reference sequence). This CDR3 is built from 14 residues. CDR3 in amino acids: CASSDETKAGGYTF. CDR3 DNA sequence: TGTGCCAGCAGCGATGAGACGAAAGCAGGTGGCTACACCTTC. Drawing the rest from reference TRBV7-9 and TRBJ1-2, the complete variable domain is DTGVSQNPRHKITKRGQNVTFRCDPISEHNRLYWYRQTLGQGPEFLTYFQNEAQLEKSRLLSDRFSAERPKGSFSTLEIQRTEQGDSAMYLCASSDETKAGGYTFGSGTRLTVV.

CDR3 sequence (DNA): TGCAGCGTGAAGGGGCATGACAGGGGAATTCGTAGAGCTTTCTTT. The encoded protein is CSVKGHDRGIRRAFF. The chain couples TRBV29-1 to TRBJ1-1, with 8 nucleotides matching TRBD1. V lost 6 bases, J lost 10 bases, and 19 bases stayed unmatched. CDR3 length equals 15 residues. CDR1 is SQVTM and CDR2 is ANQGSEA in the germline V gene. Variable domain in full (rest from reference TRBV29-1 and TRBJ1-1): SAVISQKPSRDICQRGTSLTIQCQVDSQVTMMFWYRQQPGQSLTLIATANQGSEATYESGFVIDKFPISRPNLTFSTLTVSNMSPEDSSIYLCSVKGHDRGIRRAFFGQGTRLTVV.

This rearrangement joins TRBV12-3 or TRBV12-4 to TRBJ2-7; D is ambiguous. This CDR3 contains 12 residues. Trimming took 4 bases from V and 3 from J, leaving 7 bases between them. CDR3 region: CASSWASYEQYF. CDR3 sequence (DNA): TGTGCCAGCAGTTGGGCTAGCTACGAGCAGTACTTC.

The rearrangement joins TRBV28 to TRBJ2-3, with 7 nucleotides matching TRBD2. This CDR3 comprises 15 residues. The V gene end was trimmed by 2 bases and the J gene end by 0 bases; junction bases not matched to a gene: 2. Germline V gene data show CDR1 as MDHEN and CDR2 as SYDVKM. The chain's CDR3 is CASSLPGGSTDTQYF. The CDR3 DNA follows: TGTGCCAGCAGTTTACCGGGGGGAAGCACAGATACGCAGTATTTT. Based on the CDR3 plus reference TRBV28 and TRBJ2-3, the full variable domain is DVKVTQSSRYLVKRTGEKVFLECVQDMDHENMFWYRQDPGLGLRLIYFSYDVKMKEKGDIPEGYSVSREKKERFSLILESASTNQTSMYLCASSLPGGSTDTQYFGPGTRLTVL.

The rearrangement joins TRBV4-1 to TRBJ2-4; D gene uncertain. Trimming left V 0 bases short and J 5 bases short, with 8 bases between. Per germline, CDR1 MGHRA and CDR2 YSYEKL. The CDR3 is 14 residues long. The DNA for the CDR3 is TGCGCCAGCAGCCAAGATGGGCCAGAAAACATTCAGTACTTC. This translates into CASSQDGPENIQYF.